A selection of T cell receptor beta chains follows, all from one sample in a study of response to subunit inactivated influenza vaccine. TCRdb called the RT-PCR reads again in MiXCR, with one record for every CDR3 protein. The sample lists about 540,000 distinct CDR3 sequences; under 30% were seen once. Separately, the same data were catalogued under a study of T cells expressing NK-cell markers.

This material consisted of CD4+ T cells sorted from PBMCs, taken 12 days after vaccination. These TCRs come from a man between 50 and 59 years old who received an inactivated influenza vaccine. CDR3s include the opening cysteine and the closing phenylalanine or tryptophan. Size tells how often a clone was seen (once, few, many) or the class of an expanded clone, and some rows leave it out.

J gene,clone size,V gene,CDR3 protein
TRBJ1-5,-,TRBV2,CASSGGGAGPQHF
TRBJ1-6,-,TRBV7-9,CASSLSVGVNSPLHF
TRBJ2-2,few,TRBV5-5,CASSLELAGGWNTGELFF
TRBJ2-5,-,TRBV6-5,CASSHTAAETQYF
TRBJ1-1,-,TRBV20-1,CSAPRSGGMNTEAFF
TRBJ2-5,-,TRBV9,CASSVAGTGGETQYF
TRBJ1-2,few,TRBV28,CASSLGQASNYGYTF
TRBJ2-7,-,TRBV7-9,CASSLVRGTYEQYF
TRBJ2-1,-,TRBV4-1,CASSRGTSGSAVKEQFF
TRBJ1-5,-,TRBV20-1,CSARRDRVMNQPQHF
TRBJ2-1,-,TRBV14,CASSQDWKNNEQFF
TRBJ1-1,-,TRBV20-1,CSARAKGNTEAFF
TRBJ1-1,few,TRBV6-5,CASSYGGQGAISAFF
TRBJ2-7,many,TRBV5-1,CASSLVSSGSYEQYF
TRBJ2-1,-,TRBV5-4,CASSRDSGGEQFF
TRBJ2-7,few,TRBV28,CASSSGQDYEQYF
TRBJ2-7,-,TRBV20-1,CSASVGAKRVEQYF
TRBJ2-3,-,TRBV7-7,CASSLAGLPTDTQYF
TRBJ2-7,once,TRBV5-5,CASSYWTGNYEQYF
TRBJ1-5,few,TRBV5-1,CASSLDTYSNQPQHF
TRBJ1-2,few,TRBV4-3,CASSQDQGVVGGYTF
TRBJ2-1,few,TRBV7-2,CAGGYLLYNEQFF
TRBJ2-1,-,TRBV20-1,CSASGGPSYNEQFF
TRBJ2-7,-,TRBV4-3,CASSHSAVPGTRYEQYF
TRBJ2-6,-,TRBV29-1,CSVTGTSGTGANVLTF
TRBJ2-1,-,TRBV15,CATRGTGTLNEQFF
TRBJ2-1,few,TRBV10-3,CAIRGQGNNEQFF
TRBJ2-2,-,TRBV12-3/TRBV12-4,CASSLGPAGELFF
TRBJ2-7,few,TRBV10-3,CAISVGQGGHEQYF
TRBJ1-2,-,TRBV25-1,CASSGVTLYGYTF
TRBJ1-1,few,TRBV5-1,CASNGQGPSTEAFF
TRBJ2-2,-,TRBV4-2,CASSQPILTGPGELFF